This T cell receptor (beta chain) was identified in a study of regulatory T cells in long-lasting Graves disease. The study, taken as a whole, reports: Possibly, too few samples lowered accuracy.

The time point denotes: newly diagnosed GD, antithyroid drugs for less than 3 months. PBMCs provided the RNA from which the TCR library was made. V was cut by 4 bases and J by 1 base, with 11 bases left in between. In germline, CDR1 is SGHRS, CDR2 YFSETQ. The CDR3 is made up of 14 amino acids. In its sample, this clonotype was seen many times. Its antigen is not known. Arm-PCR of CDR3 regions and iRepertoire HTBI primers were used to build TCR beta libraries. MiXCR, run by TCRdb on the multiplex PCR reads, gives a single entry per CDR3 protein. The sample has hundreds of thousands of distinct CDR3 sequences, roughly a sixth seen once.

This TCR was recovered from a female donor with Graves disease. The chain has TRBV5-1 and TRBJ1-1; no clear D gene. This sample comprised peripheral blood mononuclear cells (PBMCs), obtained at new diagnosis, from a patient treated with antithyroid drugs. The CDR3 region has the DNA TGCGCCAGCAGCGGACTTACAGCGAACACTGAAGCTTTCTTT. Amino acids: CASSGLTANTEAFF.